These 19 T cell receptor beta chains were sequenced from one sample in a study of T cell responses to AZD1222 COVID-19 vaccine. Assay: immunoSEQ multiplex PCR; the TCRdb copy retains only in-frame clones and omits some. The sample consists of about 18,000 clones, nearly 90% of them appearing once. The input for sequencing was peripheral blood, taken 28 days after the second AZD1222 dose. These receptors came from an adult who received the AZD1222 COVID-19 vaccine.

The CDR3 region has the DNA TGTGCCAGCAGCTTGCTAGACAATGAGCAGTTCTTC. Its protein is CASSLLDNEQFF. This sequence joins TRBV5-6 and TRBJ2-1; D ambiguous. Trimming pared 1 base from V and 5 bases from J, leaving 4 bases between. The CDR3 is 12 residues long. Germline V gene sequence: CDR1 SGHDT, CDR2 YYEEEE.

This sequence joins TRBV3-1 (or the pseudogene TRBV3-2) and TRBJ1-5; TRBD1 might be the D (6 bases). The CDR3 totals 15 residues. In germline, CDR1 is LGHDT, CDR2 YNNKEL (reference sequence). Trimming pared 4 bases from V and 6 bases from J, leaving 16 bases between. In DNA, the CDR3 is TGTGCCAGCAGCCCCACAGGGATGAGGGGTCAGCCCCAGCATTTT. This sequence encodes CASSPTGMRGQPQHF.

The chain combines TRBV18 with TRBJ2-2; no clear D gene. Between the trimmed V and J ends, which lost 0 bases and 7 bases, there was a span of 9 bases. This CDR3 is 14 amino acids long. The V gene's germline CDR1 is KGHSH and CDR2 LQKENI. The CDR3 reads CASSPPGEIGELFF. DNA of the CDR3: TGTGCCAGCTCACCACCGGGCGAGATCGGGGAGCTGTTTTTT.

This chain uses TRBV29-1 with TRBJ2-4; D is possibly TRBD1 (5 bases). Per the germline V gene, CDR1 is SQVTM and CDR2 is ANQGSEA. The CDR3 length is 13 residues. V was trimmed by 4 bases and J by 6 bases, leaving 13 bases between them. The CDR3 nucleotides are TGCAGCGTTGTCCCTCAGGGTGGAAACATTCAGTACTTC. This sequence encodes CSVVPQGGNIQYF. The whole variable domain, remainder taken from reference TRBV29-1 and TRBJ2-4, is SAVISQKPSRDICQRGTSLTIQCQVDSQVTMMFWYRQQPGQSLTLIATANQGSEATYESGFVIDKFPISRPNLTFSTLTVSNMSPEDSSIYLCSVVPQGGNIQYFGAGTRLSVL.

With respect to this clone: The junction differs from germline at one of its ends, possibly a read error. The chain recombines TRBV2 with TRBJ2-7; 12 positions agree with TRBD2. The CDR3 runs 12 residues. Germline V gene data show CDR1 as SNHLY and CDR2 as FYNNEI. The CDR3 nucleotides read TGTGCCAGCAGTGGACCTAGCGGGAGGGTTTTCTTC. Encoded protein: CASSGPSGRVFF.

This chain uses TRBV12-5 with TRBJ2-1; either TRBD1 or TRBD2 may supply D (6 bases each). The V gene lost 6 bases and the J gene lost 8 bases, with 14 bases spanning the gap. The CDR3 runs 13 residues. Germline V gives CDR1 LGHNT, CDR2 FRNRAP. This CDR3 reads CASGLRRGDEQFF. The CDR3 DNA reads as TGTGCTAGTGGCCTTAGGAGGGGGGATGAGCAGTTCTTC.

This chain uses TRBV11-2 with TRBJ1-1; D may be TRBD1 (6 bases). Germline V gene data show CDR1 as SGHAT and CDR2 as FQNNGV. This CDR3 is 13 amino acids long. Trimming pared 8 bases from V and 3 bases from J, leaving 13 bases between. CDR3 DNA: TGTGCCAGCCACAGGGTATCGGACACTGAAGCTTTCTTT. Protein product: CASHRVSDTEAFF.

This chain uses TRBV5-4 with TRBJ2-1; the match to TRBD2 covers 9 bases. The CDR3 spans 17 residues. Germline CDR1 reads SGHNT; CDR2 reads YYREEE (reference sequence). V shed 9 bases, J shed 5 bases, and the junction held 18 bases outside the gene matches. CDR3 residues: CAIPNRNGGRGDNEQFF. The CDR3 nucleotides are TGTGCCATCCCCAACCGGAATGGCGGGAGGGGTGACAATGAGCAGTTCTTC.

The genes are TRBV7-9 and TRBJ2-7; D gene ambiguous. CDR3 length equals 15 residues. The germline V and J ends were trimmed by 1 base and 3 bases, with 13 bases remaining between them. Germline values: CDR1 SEHNR, CDR2 FQNEAQ (reference sequence). The chain's CDR3 is CASSLGVGSYYEQYV. CDR3 nucleotides: TGTGCCAGCAGCTTAGGAGTCGGCTCCTACTACGAGCAGTACGTC.

The chain recombines TRBV12-5 with TRBJ1-1, with D perhaps TRBD1 (5 bases). The CDR3 extends over 16 amino acids. V was pared by 5 bases and J by 4 bases, with 20 bases between. Germline V CDR1 and CDR2: LGHNT, FRNRAP. The CDR3 loop reads CASGPPRGTRGTEAFF. In DNA, the CDR3 is TGTGCTAGTGGTCCGCCCCGGGGGACCCGGGGCACTGAAGCTTTCTTT.

V gene TRBV5-6 combines with J gene TRBJ2-7; 12 nucleotides align to TRBD2. The V and J ends lost 4 bases and 3 bases, in that order; junction bases with no gene match: 5. The CDR3 extends over 15 amino acids. From germline, CDR1 is SGHDT and CDR2 YYEEEE. The CDR3 DNA reads TGTGCCAGCAGCGCGACTAGCGGGAGTATCTACGAGCAGTACTTC. Protein product: CASSATSGSIYEQYF.

This clone was seen a few times. This sequence joins TRBV12-3 or TRBV12-4 and TRBJ1-3; no definite D call. V was cut by 3 bases and J by 4 bases, with 4 bases left in between. This CDR3 region has 12 residues. This chain's CDR3 is CASSFRGNTIYF. The CDR3 DNA is TGTGCCAGCAGTTTTCGCGGAAACACCATATATTTT.

The genes are TRBV7-2 and TRBJ1-6; possible D gene TRBD1, 5 bases. The CDR3 length is 16 residues. The germline V and J ends were trimmed by 2 bases and 8 bases, with 16 bases remaining between them. Germline V gives CDR1 SGHTA, CDR2 FQGNSA. CDR3 coding DNA: TGTGCCAGCAGCTTATTATCAGGGTACCTAGATTCACCCCTCCACTTT. Translating it yields CASSLLSGYLDSPLHF.

The gene calls are TRBV10-3 and TRBJ1-6; no definite D call. The CDR3 extends over 13 amino acids. Germline loops: CDR1 ENHRY, CDR2 SYGVKD. Deletions cut 3 bases from V and 7 bases from J, with 7 bases between. CDR3 in amino acids: CAISDGGNSPLHF. In DNA, the CDR3 is TGTGCCATCAGTGACGGCGGAAATTCACCCCTCCACTTT.

The chain couples TRBV20-1 to TRBJ1-2, with D tentatively TRBD1 (5 bases). The ends were cut back, 6 bases at V and 6 bases at J, with 5 bases in the middle. Germline V CDR1 and CDR2: DFQATT, SNEGSKA (reference sequence). There are 9 residues in the CDR3. The CDR3 nucleotides are TGCAGTGCCAGGGATGGCTACACCTTC. It is translated as CSARDGYTF.

This sequence joins TRBV4-1 and TRBJ1-6; 7 bases match TRBD1. Per the germline V gene, CDR1 is MGHRA and CDR2 is YSYEKL. The CDR3 loop spans 17 amino acids. V shed 0 bases and J 7 bases; nucleotides not matched to a gene: 9. CDR3: CASSQDPGDSRNSPLHF. The CDR3, as DNA: TGCGCCAGCAGCCAAGATCCGGGGGACAGCCGGAATTCACCCCTCCACTTT.

This chain's CDR3 is CASSLAPQGGTQGQFF. CDR3 nucleotides: TGTGCCAGCAGCTTAGCGCCACAGGGGGGGACCCAAGGGCAGTTCTTC. The chain couples TRBV7-2 to TRBJ2-1; D may be TRBD1 (8 bases). This CDR3 contains 16 residues. The germline gives CDR1 SGHTA, CDR2 FQGNSA. V was trimmed by 0 bases and J by 12 bases, leaving 21 bases between them. Full variable domain (rest looked up from reference TRBV7-2 and TRBJ2-1): GAGVSQSPSNKVTEKGKDVELRCDPISGHTALYWYRQSLGQGLEFLIYFQGNSAPDKSGLPSDRFSAERTGGSVSTLTIQRTQQEDSAVYLCASSLAPQGGTQGQFFGPGTRLTVL.

This clone was counted between two and nine times. The V and J genes are TRBV2 and TRBJ1-6; no firm D call. V lost 8 bases, J lost 9 bases, and 23 bases lay in between. CDR3 length equals 16 residues. Germline CDR1 reads SNHLY; CDR2 reads FYNNEI. CDR3 loop: CASGDGISLSGSPLHF. CDR3 bases: TGTGCCAGCGGCGACGGAATTTCCCTTTCGGGTTCACCCCTCCACTTT.

The rearrangement joins TRBV7-9 to TRBJ2-2, with 11 bases fitting TRBD1. This CDR3 is 17 amino acids long. From germline, CDR1 is SEHNR and CDR2 FQNEAQ (reference sequence). After removal of 5 bases from V and 6 bases from J, the junction contained 11 bases not matched to a gene. CDR3 sequence (DNA): TGTGCCAGCAGCCCAACCGGCGGGGGACAGGGGGCCGGGGAGCTGTTTTTT. It is translated as CASSPTGGGQGAGELFF.